The 25 T cell receptor beta chains given below trace back to one sample, sequenced in a study of early T cells in non-severe SARS-CoV-2 infection (dated by TCRdb to about 2021). Library preparation was by 5' RACE. Instrument on record: NextSeq 500. TCRdb itself trimmed the public reads at Q25 with fastp, ran MiXCR and retained productive beta chains. All rows with the same CDR3 protein become a single entry with the most common DNA and genes. This sample has around 30,000 distinct CDR3 sequences in its table, and over 9% of those were observed once. The ten largest account for about 12% of the sample. Sequencing was carried out using whole blood. These receptors came from an adult who was a healthcare worker with PCR-confirmed SARS-CoV-2 infection or an uninfected control (not recorded which).

The chain carries TRBV2 and TRBJ2-7; the match to TRBD2 covers 7 bases. With 6 bases clipped from V and 5 bases from J, the junction kept 22 bases outside the gene matches. Per the germline V gene, CDR1 is SNHLY and CDR2 is FYNNEI. The CDR3 is 18 residues long. CDR3: CASRKPPTALRDYDEQYF. The CDR3 region has the DNA TGTGCCAGCAGAAAACCGCCCACCGCGCTGAGGGACTACGACGAGCAGTACTTC.

The J gene is TRBJ2-3, the V gene TRBV20-1; 7 nucleotides match TRBD2. V trimming: 3 bases; J trimming: 6 bases; junction bases outside the gene matches: 3. CDR3 size: 12 residues. Germline V gene lookup returns CDR1 DFQATT and CDR2 SNEGSKA (reference sequence). The CDR3 spells CSASRRGDTQYF. CDR3 sequence (DNA): TGCAGTGCTAGCAGGCGGGGGGATACGCAGTATTTT.

This clonotype appeared a few times. The chain employs TRBV9 and TRBJ1-6; 8 bases line up with TRBD1. V lost 3 bases, J lost 3 bases, and 5 bases stayed unmatched. Per the germline V gene, CDR1 is SGDLS and CDR2 is YYNGEE. This CDR3 is 16 amino acids long. The DNA of the CDR3 is TGTGCCAGCAGCGACTTAACAGGGGGCTATAATTCACCCCTCCACTTT. It codes for CASSDLTGGYNSPLHF.

At least ten counts were recorded for this clonotype. The chain joins TRBV11-2 to TRBJ2-3; D might be TRBD1 (6 bases). V shed 7 bases and J shed 2 bases, with 13 bases lying between them. The V gene's germline CDR1 is SGHAT and CDR2 FQNNGV. The CDR3 has 14 amino acids. The chain's CDR3 is CASTLTGPTDTQYF. The CDR3 bases are TGTGCCAGCACCCTGACAGGCCCCACAGATACGCAGTATTTT.

The rearrangement uses TRBV19 and TRBJ2-1; D might be TRBD1 or TRBD2, each matching 5 bases. V was pared by 9 bases and J by 8 bases, with 20 bases between. The CDR3 spans 14 residues. Looked up from germline, CDR1 is LNHDA and CDR2 is SQIVND (reference sequence). As DNA, the CDR3 is TGTGCCAGCCGAGACCGGGGCCGAGGAGATGAGCAGTTCTTC. Its translation: CASRDRGRGDEQFF. Together with reference TRBV19 and TRBJ2-1, the CDR3 gives the full variable domain: DGGITQSPKYLFRKEGQNVTLSCEQNLNHDAMYWYRQDPGQGLRLIYYSQIVNDFQKGDIAEGYSVSREKKESFPLTVTSAQKNPTAFYLCASRDRGRGDEQFFGPGTRLTVL.

This clonotype came up many times. V is TRBV14 and J is TRBJ2-7, with 10 bases aligning to TRBD2. The CDR3 runs to 15 residues. Germline V gives CDR1 SGHDN, CDR2 FVKESK. The V gene end was trimmed by 6 bases and the J gene end by 3 bases; junction bases not matched to a gene: 8. CDR3 nucleotides: TGTGCCAGCAGTCCAACTAGCGGGGTATTCTACGAGCAGTACTTC. Protein product: CASSPTSGVFYEQYF.

Concerning this clonotype: Its ends do not fully match the called genes, so a read error is possible. The J gene is TRBJ1-2, the V gene TRBV12-3 or TRBV12-4; no clear D. CDR3 length: 11 residues. The CDR3 nucleotides read TGTGCCAGCAGCGGCTTCTATGGCCACACCTTC. Protein product: CASSGFYGHTF.

This clonotype was counted between two and nine times. The chain carries TRBV20-1 and TRBJ1-4, with D unresolved. V was shortened by 0 bases and J by 8 bases, with 13 bases between the two germline ends. Germline V gives CDR1 DFQATT, CDR2 SNEGSKA (reference sequence). The CDR3 length is 14 residues. Here the CDR3 reads CSARDRSGGEKLFF. In DNA, the CDR3 is TGCAGTGCTAGAGATCGATCGGGTGGGGAAAAACTGTTTTTT.

This clonotype occurred many times. The V gene is TRBV12-3 or TRBV12-4, the J gene TRBJ2-7; D is undetermined. The CDR3 runs to 13 residues. V was trimmed by 6 bases and J by 4 bases, leaving 13 bases between them. The CDR3 coding sequence is TGTGCCAGCAGCGTCCAAGGTCGGTACGAGCAGTACTTC. Encoded protein: CASSVQGRYEQYF.

This clonotype was observed at least ten times. The chain couples TRBV6-2 or TRBV6-3 to TRBJ2-4; TRBD2 aligns across 7 bases. Trimming removed 5 bases from V and 3 bases from J; junction bases left unmatched: 7. Per germline, CDR1 MNHEY and CDR2 SVGEGT. The CDR3 totals 15 residues. This CDR3 reads CASSLHPGGKNIQYF. The CDR3 DNA follows: TGTGCCAGCAGTCTACACCCGGGAGGCAAAAACATTCAGTACTTC.

This clonotype was counted at least ten times. The chain carries TRBV10-3 and TRBJ1-6, with 7 positions matching TRBD1. The junction had 6 bases not matched to a gene; V was cut back by 8 bases and J by 8 bases. Germline assignment: CDR1 ENHRY and CDR2 SYGVKD. The length of the CDR3 is 13 residues. CDR3 residues: CAIGVDRDSPLHF. The CDR3 region has the DNA TGTGCCATCGGAGTAGACAGGGATTCACCCCTCCACTTT.

The J gene is TRBJ1-5, the V gene TRBV20-1; TRBD1 aligns across 8 bases. CDR1 and CDR2 from the germline V gene are DFQATT and SNEGSKA (reference sequence). Trimming removed 3 bases from V and 6 bases from J; junction bases left unmatched: 16. The CDR3 length is 17 residues. The CDR3 reads CSASPWTGFSGVQPQHF. DNA for the CDR3: TGCAGTGCTAGCCCCTGGACAGGGTTCTCCGGGGTTCAGCCCCAGCATTTT.

This clonotype came up many times. J is TRBJ2-6 and V is TRBV7-2, with D uncertain. Trimming shortened V by 3 bases and J by 0 bases, and 3 bases separated the two germline ends. This CDR3 spans 14 amino acids. Per germline, CDR1 SGHTA and CDR2 FQGNSA. As DNA, the CDR3 is TGTGCCAGCAGCTTCAACTCTGGGGCCAACGTCCTGACTTTC. Its protein is CASSFNSGANVLTF.

This clonotype was seen at least ten times. This chain uses TRBV6-7 with TRBJ2-2; D uncertain. TRBV6-7 carries the ORF label, with uncertain function. The CDR3 has 11 residues. The V and J ends lost 2 bases and 7 bases respectively, with 2 bases between them. The CDR3 DNA is TGTGCCAGCAGTTACGGCGGGGAGCTGTTTTTT. It encodes CASSYGGELFF.

Ten or more counts support this clonotype. V and J are TRBV5-6 and TRBJ2-7; TRBD1 agrees at 10 bases. This CDR3 spans 13 amino acids. V lost 6 bases and J lost 6; bases outside the gene matches: 6. Germline V lookup: CDR1 SGHDT, CDR2 YYEEEE. The CDR3 is CASTRQGAGEQYF. CDR3 coding DNA: TGTGCCAGCACCCGACAGGGGGCCGGCGAGCAGTACTTC.

Of note for this clonotype: This may stem from a read error, because a much larger clone lies one nucleotide away. The V gene is TRBV29-1, the J gene TRBJ2-3; a possible D gene is TRBD1 (5 bases). The CDR3 is 13 amino acids. V was clipped by 7 bases and J by 7 bases, with 18 bases between them. CDR1 and CDR2 (germline): SQVTM, ANQGSEA. The CDR3 loop reads CSARTYRPNTQYF. In DNA form, the CDR3 reads TGCAGCGCGCGGACCTACAGGCCAAATACGCAGTATTTT.

This clonotype has a count of ten or more. This chain uses TRBV7-2 with TRBJ2-2; D not resolved. There are 15 residues in the CDR3. Germline V lookup: CDR1 SGHTA, CDR2 FQGNSA. V was shortened by 0 bases and J by 6 bases, with 11 bases between the two germline ends. For the CDR3, the DNA is TGTGCCAGCAGCTTAGCGCGCAGCTTCCCCGGGGAGCTGTTTTTT. Protein: CASSLARSFPGELFF.

The chain combines TRBV7-2 with TRBJ1-5; TRBD1 is a possible D gene (6 bases). V gave up 3 bases and J gave up 7 bases, with 10 bases separating them. Germline CDR1 and CDR2: SGHTA and FQGNSA. The CDR3 loop spans 13 amino acids. In DNA, the CDR3 is TGTGCCAGCAGCTTTACAGGGAGGCAGCCCCAGCATTTT. Protein: CASSFTGRQPQHF.

The sample holds many counts of this clonotype. V and J are TRBV7-2 and TRBJ2-3; D is possibly TRBD1 (6 bases). CDR1 is SGHTA and CDR2 is FQGNSA in the germline V gene. The CDR3 consists of 18 residues. Deletions cut 1 base from V and 2 bases from J, with 19 bases between. CDR3 sequence (DNA): TGTGCCAGCAGCTTAGGGACCGACAGGCCTTCATACACAGATACGCAGTATTTT. Translation gives CASSLGTDRPSYTDTQYF. Combining the CDR3 with reference TRBV7-2 and TRBJ2-3 gives the whole variable domain GAGVSQSPSNKVTEKGKDVELRCDPISGHTALYWYRQSLGQGLEFLIYFQGNSAPDKSGLPSDRFSAERTGGSVSTLTIQRTQQEDSAVYLCASSLGTDRPSYTDTQYFGPGTRLTVL.

This clonotype was seen a few times. The rearrangement uses TRBV30 and TRBJ1-1; D ambiguous. The V gene's germline CDR1 is GTSNPN and CDR2 SVGIG (reference sequence). This CDR3 has 12 amino acids. Trimming left V 0 bases short and J 8 bases short, with 10 bases between. DNA for the CDR3: TGTGCCTGGAGTGTTGGACTGTCCGAAGCTTTCTTT. Amino acid sequence: CAWSVGLSEAFF.

The chain carries TRBV12-3 or TRBV12-4 and TRBJ1-6; a weak D match, TRBD1 (5 bases). The germline V and J ends were trimmed by 1 base and 9 bases, with 13 bases remaining between them. The CDR3 length is 15 residues. Here the CDR3 DNA reads TGTGCCAGCAGTTTAGTCCAGGGACCAGGTTCACCCCTCCACTTT. Its translation is CASSLVQGPGSPLHF.

This clonotype was observed many times. The chain has TRBV20-1 and TRBJ2-7; 11 positions agree with TRBD2. The CDR3 spans 14 residues. CDR1 and CDR2 from the germline V gene are DFQATT and SNEGSKA (reference sequence). The ends lost 6 bases at V and 0 bases at J; junction bases unmatched: 4. The chain's CDR3 is CSADGTSGSYEQYF. The CDR3 bases are TGCAGTGCCGATGGGACTAGCGGCTCCTACGAGCAGTACTTC.

V and J are TRBV3-1 and TRBJ1-1, with D unresolved. The CDR3 has 14 residues. V was shortened by 2 bases and J by 6 bases, with 13 bases between the two germline ends. In germline, CDR1 is LGHDT, CDR2 YNNKEL (reference sequence). CDR3 bases: TGTGCCAGCAGCCAAAGGCAGGAGGGATCTGAAGCTTTCTTT. As protein: CASSQRQEGSEAFF. Based on the CDR3 plus reference TRBV3-1 and TRBJ1-1, the full variable domain is DTAVSQTPKYLVTQMGNDKSIKCEQNLGHDTMYWYKQDSKKFLKIMFSYNNKELIINETVPNRFSPKSPDKAHLNLHINSLELGDSAVYFCASSQRQEGSEAFFGQGTRLTVV.

In this sample, this clonotype turned up many times. The chain carries TRBV12-3 or TRBV12-4 and TRBJ2-7, with TRBD2 matching over 8 bases. This CDR3 is 16 amino acids long. V shed 3 bases, J shed 2 bases, and the junction held 9 bases outside the gene matches. In DNA, the CDR3 is TGTGCCAGCAGTTTGTATAGCGGGACTAGGACCTACGAGCAGTACTTC. This translates into CASSLYSGTRTYEQYF.

The chain is built from TRBV7-3 and TRBJ1-1; the D is unclear. In germline, CDR1 is SGHTA, CDR2 FQGTGA. The CDR3 has 14 residues. V was trimmed by 2 bases and J by 1 base, leaving 8 bases between them. CDR3 loop: CASSLYRENTEAFF. CDR3 bases: TGTGCCAGCAGCTTATATCGTGAGAACACTGAAGCTTTCTTT.